This TCR beta chain was found in a study of cytotoxic CD8 clonotypes in ibrutinib-treated CLL. Study-wide background: The average sample held roughly 250,000 productive templates and approximately 93,000 productive rearrangements.

Trimming removed 5 bases at V and 3 bases at J, with 13 bases between. The CDR3 spans 15 residues. CDR1 and CDR2 from the germline V gene are SGHTA and FQGTGA. Investigators sought sequencing depths of between 1 in 200,000 and 1 in 1 million T cells. Sequencing was performed with immunoSEQ multiplex PCR; in TCRdb, only in-frame clones are kept and a portion is missing. The repertoire holds 150,000 to 200,000 clones, with 88% as singletons. The chain links TRBV7-3 to TRBJ1-4; D call uncertain. The receptor was isolated from a human donor with chronic lymphocytic leukemia. Source: PBMCs, taken at disease progression, from a patient treated with ibrutinib. The CDR3 spells CASSIRGGPNEKLFF. CDR3 in DNA: TGTGCCAGCAGCATACGAGGAGGGCCTAATGAAAAACTGTTTTTT.